This T cell receptor (beta chain) is drawn from a study of shared clonotypes between healthy human individuals. Overall study: Sampling drew on donors who were two women and a few men aged 18 to 49. Each donor had three CD4 naive, three CD4 memory, two CD8 naive and one CD8 memory plate. Study observations and caveats: Only blood samples were collected, and tissue repertoires likely differ. Naive CD4 clonotypes overlapped across a handful of donors at about 5%.

In regard to this clone: Its antigen is unidentified.

Profiled with immunoSEQ multiplex PCR; TCRdb holds only in-frame clones, not every one. Here the sample spans roughly 2.2 million clones, under 95% being singletons. This CDR3 has 16 residues. Germline V gene lookup returns CDR1 SGHRS and CDR2 YFSETQ. V trimming: 3 bases; J trimming: 9 bases; junction bases outside the gene matches: 9. J is TRBJ2-3 and V is TRBV5-1; 14 bases align to TRBD2. The sample consisted of naive CD4+ T cells from PBMCs. Documented subset: CD45RA+ positively selected. The sequence was collected from a man aged 18-30 years in good health. Some clones in this sample may be carry-over from other donors' samples. CDR3 coding DNA: TGCGCCAGCAGCTCGGGGACTAGCGGGAGTTTCCCGACGCAGTATTTT. Residues: CASSSGTSGSFPTQYF.